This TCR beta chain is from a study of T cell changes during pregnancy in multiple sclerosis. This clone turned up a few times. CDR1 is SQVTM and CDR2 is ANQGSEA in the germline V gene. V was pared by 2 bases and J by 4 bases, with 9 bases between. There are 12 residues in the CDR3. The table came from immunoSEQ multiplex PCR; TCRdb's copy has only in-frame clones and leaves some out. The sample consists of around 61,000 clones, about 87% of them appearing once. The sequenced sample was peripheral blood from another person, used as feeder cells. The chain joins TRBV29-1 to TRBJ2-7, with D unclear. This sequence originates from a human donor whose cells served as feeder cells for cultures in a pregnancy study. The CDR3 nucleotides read TGCAGCGTTGAAAATACCCGGTACGAGCAGTACTTC. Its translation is CSVENTRYEQYF.